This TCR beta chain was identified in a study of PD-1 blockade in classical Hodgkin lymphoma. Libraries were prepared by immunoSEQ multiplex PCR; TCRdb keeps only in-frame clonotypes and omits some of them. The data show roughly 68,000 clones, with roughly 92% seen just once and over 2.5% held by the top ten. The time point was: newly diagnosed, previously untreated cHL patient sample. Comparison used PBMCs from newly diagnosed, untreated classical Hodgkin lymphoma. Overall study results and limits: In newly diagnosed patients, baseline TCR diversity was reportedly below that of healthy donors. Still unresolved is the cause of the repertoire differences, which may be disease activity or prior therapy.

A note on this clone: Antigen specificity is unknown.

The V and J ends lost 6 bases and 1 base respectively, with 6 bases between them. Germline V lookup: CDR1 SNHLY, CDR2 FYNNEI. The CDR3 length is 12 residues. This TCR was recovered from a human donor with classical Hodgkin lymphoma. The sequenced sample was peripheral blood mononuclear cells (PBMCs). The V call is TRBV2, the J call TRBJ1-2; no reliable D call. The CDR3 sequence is CASSDGNYGYTF. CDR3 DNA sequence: TGTGCCAGCAGCGACGGTAACTATGGCTACACCTTC. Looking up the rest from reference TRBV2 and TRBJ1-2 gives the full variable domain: EPEVTQTPSHQVTQMGQEVILRCVPISNHLYFYWYRQILGQKVEFLVSFYNNEISEKSEIFDDQFSVERPDGSNFTLKIRSTKLEDSAMYFCASSDGNYGYTFGSGTRLTVV.